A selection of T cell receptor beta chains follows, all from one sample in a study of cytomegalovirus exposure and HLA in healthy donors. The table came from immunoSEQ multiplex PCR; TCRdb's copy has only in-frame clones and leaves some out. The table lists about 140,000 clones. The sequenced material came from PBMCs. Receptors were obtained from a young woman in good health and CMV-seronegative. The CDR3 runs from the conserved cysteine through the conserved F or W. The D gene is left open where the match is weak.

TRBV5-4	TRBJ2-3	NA	CASSLDREITDTQYF	TGTGCCAGCAGCTTGGACAGGGAGATCACAGATACGCAGTATTTT
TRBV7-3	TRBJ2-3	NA	CASSLGWSTDTQYF	TGTGCCAGCAGCTTAGGCTGGAGCACAGATACGCAGTATTTT
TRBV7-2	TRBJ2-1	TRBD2	CASSIIAGPYNEQFF	TGTGCCAGCAGCATTATAGCGGGACCGTACAATGAGCAGTTCTTC
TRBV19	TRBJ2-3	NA	CASSISRSRDTQYF	TGTGCCAGTAGTATTAGTCGGAGTCGAGATACGCAGTATTTT
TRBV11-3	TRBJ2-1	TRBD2	CASSLDQSGSTAYNEQFF	TGTGCCAGCAGCTTAGATCAAAGCGGGAGTACGGCCTACAATGAGCAGTTCTTC
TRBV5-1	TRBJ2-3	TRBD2	CASSLSGLATDTQYF	TGCGCCAGCAGCTTGTCGGGACTAGCGACAGATACGCAGTATTTT
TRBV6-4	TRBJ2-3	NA	CASSDVVGTQYF	TGTGCCAGCAGTGACGTGGTCGGTACGCAGTATTTT
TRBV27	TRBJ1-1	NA	CASSAGQNTEAFF	TGTGCCAGCAGTGCAGGACAGAACACTGAAGCTTTCTTT
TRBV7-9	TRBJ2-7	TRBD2	CASSIEWVTGGPNEQYF	TGTGCCAGCAGCATTGAGTGGGTAACGGGAGGGCCTAACGAGCAGTACTTC
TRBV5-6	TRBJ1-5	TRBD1	CASSLGTGYQPQHF	TGTGCCAGCAGCTTGGGGACAGGGTATCAGCCCCAGCATTTT
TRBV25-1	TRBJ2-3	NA	CASSELEGWKGRDTQYF	TGTGCCAGCAGTGAATTGGAGGGGTGGAAAGGGCGGGATACGCAGTATTTT
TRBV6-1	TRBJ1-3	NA	CASTEFTGLGNTIYF	TGTGCCAGCACGGAGTTTACGGGACTTGGAAACACCATATATTTT